The source of this TCR beta chain is a study of T cell responses to AZD1222 COVID-19 vaccine. Study findings and constraints: The donor cohort was predominantly white British with a female majority, and clonal diversity may have been underestimated. An increase in Spike-specific TCR breadth and depth was observed after two AZD1222 doses.

Generated by immunoSEQ multiplex PCR, the TCRdb table keeps only in-frame clones and is missing some. The sample lists 100,000 to 150,000 clones, approximately 88% occurring once. In the case of this clone: Its antigen is as yet unknown.

Germline assignment: CDR1 SEHNR and CDR2 FQNEAQ (reference sequence). V lost 6 bases, J lost 3 bases, and 14 bases lay in between. The CDR3 is made up of 14 amino acids. Sequencing was performed on peripheral blood, taken on day 0 of AZD1222 vaccination. The genes are TRBV7-9 and TRBJ2-5; perhaps TRBD1 as D (6 bases). This TCR came from an adult in good health. The CDR3 sequence: CASREDRLEETQYF. CDR3 DNA: TGTGCCAGCAGGGAGGACAGATTAGAAGAGACCCAGTACTTC.